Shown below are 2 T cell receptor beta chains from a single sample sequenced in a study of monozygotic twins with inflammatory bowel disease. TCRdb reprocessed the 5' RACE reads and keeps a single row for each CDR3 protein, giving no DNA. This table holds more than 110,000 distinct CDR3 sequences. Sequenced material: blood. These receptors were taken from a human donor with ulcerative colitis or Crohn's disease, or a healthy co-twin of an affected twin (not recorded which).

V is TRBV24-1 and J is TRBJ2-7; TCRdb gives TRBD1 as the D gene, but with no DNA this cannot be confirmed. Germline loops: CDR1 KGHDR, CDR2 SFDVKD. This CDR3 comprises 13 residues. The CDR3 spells CATSDQGADEQYF.

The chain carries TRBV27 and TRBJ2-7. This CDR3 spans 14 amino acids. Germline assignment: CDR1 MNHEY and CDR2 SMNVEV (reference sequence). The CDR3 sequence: CASTTVGGSYEQYF.